What follows are 15 T cell receptor beta chains derived from one specimen sequenced in a study of Graves' ophthalmopathy and Graves' hyperthyroidism (dated by TCRdb to 2016 to 2018). Sequencing was performed on an Illumina HiSeq 2000. For repertoire sequencing, the TCR beta CDR3 regions were amplified from RNA transcripts. The first round of RT-PCR was done with HTBI primers and the Qiagen OneStep RT-PCR kit, and was followed by a second round of multiplex PCR, then size selection and purification. The public sequencing data were trimmed at Q25 with fastp and processed into clonotypes with MiXCR by TCRdb, which kept only in-frame beta chains. Each entry merges the rows of one CDR3 protein and shows their most common DNA and genes. This sample has hundreds of thousands of distinct CDR3 sequences in its table, and roughly 20% of those were observed once. More than 5.5% of the sample is in the top ten clones.

Specimen: peripheral blood. Receptor source: a woman between 18 and 29 years old with stable Graves' hyperthyroidism. Some clones in this sample may be carry-over from other donors' samples. Donor details come from another sample of the same person, matched by shared clones.

The V and J genes are TRBV12-3 or TRBV12-4 and TRBJ1-1, with D hard to call. This CDR3 region has 14 residues. V dropped 5 bases and J dropped 1 base, with 11 bases sitting between them. CDR3 region: CASSPSNGNTEAFF. The CDR3 nucleotides are TGTGCCAGCAGTCCCTCGAACGGGAACACTGAAGCTTTCTTT.

This clonotype has a handful of counts. The genes are TRBV14 and TRBJ2-7, with a possible D match to TRBD1 (5 bases). CDR3 length equals 14 residues. The ends were cut back, 0 bases at V and 6 bases at J, with 12 bases in the middle. Germline V lookup: CDR1 SGHDN, CDR2 FVKESK. CDR3 protein: CASSQDFSRAEQYF. The DNA of the CDR3 is TGTGCCAGCAGCCAAGATTTCTCCAGGGCCGAGCAGTACTTC.

This chain links TRBV6-1 with TRBJ1-2, with D tentatively TRBD1 (6 bases). CDR1 is MNHNS, CDR2 SASEGT, per germline. The CDR3 covers 15 residues. The V end was cut by 1 base, the J end by 6 bases, with 15 bases between. CDR3 bases: TGTGCCAGCAGTGAAGGTCCGGGGGCAGGCCATGGCTACACCTTC. This codes for CASSEGPGAGHGYTF.

This clonotype was observed many times. This rearrangement joins TRBV12-3 or TRBV12-4 to TRBJ2-2, with D unresolved. The CDR3 spans 13 residues. Trimming left V 11 bases short and J 1 base short, with 11 bases between. CDR3 nucleotides: TGTGCCGTCGCGCAAGGGAACACCGGGGAGCTGTTTTTT. Protein: CAVAQGNTGELFF.

This clonotype was seen ten or more times. This rearrangement joins TRBV7-3 to TRBJ1-1; D not certain. CDR1 SGHTA and CDR2 FQGTGA come from the germline V gene. This CDR3 is 13 amino acids long. V dropped 5 bases and J dropped 1 base, with 8 bases sitting between them. The CDR3 coding sequence is TGTGCCAGCAGCCTGGCCCAGAACACTGAAGCTTTCTTT. The encoded protein is CASSLAQNTEAFF.

This clonotype turned up a few times. A much larger clone differs by one base, so this may be a read error. V and J are TRBV9 and TRBJ2-7, with D perhaps given as TRBD1 or TRBD2 (5 bases each). The CDR3 consists of 13 residues. Per the germline V gene, CDR1 is SGDLS and CDR2 is YYNGEE. V lost 0 bases and J lost 4, with 8 bases in between. The CDR3 reads CASSVDEGYEQYF. CDR3 bases: TGTGCCAGCAGCGTAGACGAGGGGTACGAGCAGTACTTC.

This clonotype was seen ten or more times. The V gene is TRBV7-2, the J gene TRBJ2-5, with 14 nucleotides matching TRBD2. The CDR3 runs to 16 residues. Germline lookup yields CDR1 SGHTA and CDR2 FQGNSA. Trimming cost V 3 bases and J 2 bases; bases outside gene matches: 2. The CDR3 DNA sequence: TGTGCCAGCAGCTTCTGGACTAGCGGGGGGCAAGAGACCCAGTACTTC. Translation: CASSFWTSGGQETQYF.

This clonotype showed up just a few times. One base away lies a much larger clone, so this may be a sequencing read error. The V gene is TRBV11-1, the J gene TRBJ1-1; possible D gene TRBD1, 5 bases. Germline values: CDR1 SGHAT, CDR2 FQDESV (reference sequence). The CDR3 has 13 amino acids. The CDR3 protein is CASSFRMGTEACF. Written as DNA, the CDR3 is TGTGCCAGCAGCTTCCGGATGGGGACTGAAGCTTGCTTT. The whole variable domain, remainder taken from reference TRBV11-1 and TRBJ1-1, is EAEVAQSPRYKITEKSQAVAFWCDPISGHATLYWYRQILGQGPELLVQFQDESVVDDSQLPKDRFSAERLKGVDSTLKIQPAELGDSAMYLCASSFRMGTEACFGQGTRLTVV.

This clonotype was picked up many times. The genes are TRBV6-6 and TRBJ2-2, with no clear D. V lost 4 bases to trimming and J lost 3 bases, with 12 bases between them. CDR1 is MNHNY, CDR2 SVGAGI, per germline (reference sequence). The CDR3 contains 15 residues. CDR3 nucleotide sequence: TGTGCCAGCAGTTTCCAAACACCATACACCGGGGAGCTGTTTTTT. Amino acid sequence: CASSFQTPYTGELFF.

This clonotype was seen only a few times. J is TRBJ1-1 and V is TRBV30; 8 nucleotides line up with TRBD1. The CDR3 consists of 15 residues. V trimming: 0 bases; J trimming: 2 bases; junction bases outside the gene matches: 5. Germline V gene data show CDR1 as GTSNPN and CDR2 as SVGIG (reference sequence). The CDR3 nucleotides are TGTGCCTGGAGTGTAGTTCCAGGGGGCAACACTGAAGCTTTCTTT. This sequence encodes CAWSVVPGGNTEAFF. The whole variable domain, remainder taken from reference TRBV30 and TRBJ1-1, is SQTIHQWPATLVQPVGSPLSLECTVEGTSNPNLYWYRQAAGRGLQLLFYSVGIGQISSEVPQNLSASRPQDRQFILSSKKLLLSDSGFYLCAWSVVPGGNTEAFFGQGTRLTVV.

This clonotype was seen ten or more times. The CDR3 sequence: CSASREAYSNQPQHF. CDR3 DNA: TGCAGTGCTAGTAGGGAAGCTTATAGCAATCAGCCCCAGCATTTT. The V call is TRBV20-1, the J call TRBJ1-5; D call uncertain. Trimming pared 3 bases from V and 0 bases from J, leaving 12 bases between. Germline-derived CDR1 and CDR2 are DFQATT and SNEGSKA (reference sequence). This CDR3 is built from 15 residues.

This clonotype was found many times. The chain has TRBV28 and TRBJ1-2, with a tentative D call TRBD1 (5 bases). In germline, CDR1 is MDHEN, CDR2 SYDVKM. Trimming took off 2 bases at V and 5 bases at J, with 9 bases between the two ends. The CDR3 runs 13 residues. CDR3 coding DNA: TGTGCCAGCAGTTTACAGGGTCTTTATGGCTACACCTTC. Translated: CASSLQGLYGYTF.

Worth noting for this clonotype: One base away lies a much larger clone, so this may be a sequencing read error. The genes are TRBV5-6 and TRBJ1-1, with TRBD1 identical over 9 bases. The CDR3 has 13 amino acids. Germline values: CDR1 SGHDT, CDR2 YYEEEE. The CDR3: CVSSFRTGEEAFF. The CDR3 DNA sequence: TGTGTCAGCAGCTTCCGGACAGGGGAAGAAGCTTTCTTT.

This chain joins TRBV14 and TRBJ2-1, with D tentatively TRBD2 (6 bases). The CDR3 covers 19 residues. V lost 1 base and J 4 bases, leaving 23 bases between the germline ends. Germline values: CDR1 SGHDN, CDR2 FVKESK. The CDR3 DNA is TGTGCCAGCAGCCAAGTAGCGGTACCTCCTTTTACGCTATACAATGAGCAGTTCTTC. This gives the protein CASSQVAVPPFTLYNEQFF. Filled out from reference TRBV14 and TRBJ2-1, the complete variable domain reads EAGVTQFPSHSVIEKGQTVTLRCDPISGHDNLYWYRRVMGKEIKFLLHFVKESKQDESGMPNNRFLAERTGGTYSTLKVQPAELEDSGVYFCASSQVAVPPFTLYNEQFFGPGTRLTVL.

The rearrangement joins TRBV6-2 or TRBV6-3 to TRBJ1-5; TRBD1 agrees at 7 bases. The trim removed 7 bases at V and 2 bases at J, leaving 8 bases unmatched. Germline CDR1 MNHEY, CDR2 SVGEGT. This CDR3 is built from 15 residues. The CDR3 is CASIQGGLGNQPQHF. The CDR3 DNA follows: TGTGCCAGCATCCAGGGGGGGTTGGGCAATCAGCCCCAGCATTTT.